The entry below describes one T cell receptor beta chain. Its antigen is not known. These data come from a study of cytomegalovirus exposure and HLA in healthy donors. CDR3 size: 15 residues. Germline CDR1 is MNHEY and CDR2 is SMNVEV (reference sequence). V lost 5 bases, J lost 7 bases, and 17 bases lay in between. With 60 Vbeta and 13 Jbeta primers, the PCR was carried out. Libraries were prepared by immunoSEQ multiplex PCR; TCRdb keeps only in-frame clonotypes and omits some of them. The sample lists about 180,000 clones, over 75% occurring once. Whole-study results and caveats: Roughly uniform depth of sequencing across donors was assumed in presence/absence analyses. The listing of 150 or so TCR beta chains classed them as cytomegalovirus-associated.

The chain couples TRBV27 to TRBJ1-4; tentative D call: TRBD1 (5 bases). The specimen was PBMCs. This sequence originates from a woman aged 45-60 years in good health and CMV-seronegative. The CDR3 nucleotides are TGTGCCAGCAGTCCGAAGGCAGGGTGGCGTGAAAAACTGTTTTTT. Protein: CASSPKAGWREKLFF. The whole variable domain, remainder taken from reference TRBV27 and TRBJ1-4, is EAQVTQNPRYLITVTGKKLTVTCSQNMNHEYMSWYRQDPGLGLRQIYYSMNVEVTDKGDVPEGYKVSRKEKRNFPLILESPSPNQTSLYFCASSPKAGWREKLFFGSGTQLSVL.